The next 18 T cell receptor beta chains were all read from a single sample in a study of cytomegalovirus exposure and HLA in healthy donors. TCRdb keeps only in-frame clones here, not all; method: immunoSEQ multiplex PCR. The table shows around 200,000 clones, with 65% to 85% occurring only once. The source material was PBMCs. The receptors were sampled from a woman aged 18-29 years in good health and CMV-seropositive.

The genes are TRBV6-5 and TRBJ1-1; D possibly corresponds to TRBD1 (5 bases). The CDR3 is 15 amino acids. Trimming took 0 bases from V and 3 from J, leaving 11 bases between them. CDR1 is MNHEY, CDR2 SVGAGI, per germline. The CDR3 coding sequence is TGTGCCAGCAGTTACTCTAACGGCAGGGACACTGAAGCTTTCTTT. Residues: CASSYSNGRDTEAFF.

The chain carries TRBV11-3 and TRBJ2-1; possible D gene TRBD1, 6 bases. Trimming took off 2 bases at V and 5 bases at J, with 13 bases between the two ends. CDR3 length: 15 residues. Germline V gene lookup returns CDR1 SGHNT and CDR2 YENEEA. In DNA form, the CDR3 reads TGTGCCAGCAGCTTAAGGTTGGGACAAGACAATGAGCAGTTCTTC. This sequence encodes CASSLRLGQDNEQFF.

This clone was seen more than once but under ten times. Its ends do not fully match the called genes, so a read error is possible. The J gene is TRBJ2-7, the V gene TRBV30; D not resolved. CDR3 length equals 11 residues. Germline V CDR1 and CDR2: GTSNPN, SVGIG (reference sequence). CDR3 nucleotides: TGTGCCTGGAGTGTCCGAGCGCCATTTCTTTTC. Its protein is CAWSVRAPFLF.

This rearrangement joins TRBV7-9 to TRBJ1-5; D may be TRBD1 (6 bases). The CDR3 is 13 residues long. Between the trimmed V and J ends, which lost 5 bases and 7 bases, there was a span of 12 bases. Looked up from germline, CDR1 is SEHNR and CDR2 is FQNEAQ (reference sequence). CDR3 sequence (DNA): TGTGCCAGCAGCAAACCGGGGGGCCAGCCCCAGCATTTT. This gives the protein CASSKPGGQPQHF.

This chain connects TRBV2 to TRBJ1-6; D is ambiguous. With 1 base removed from V and 6 bases from J, the gap between germline ends came to 7 bases. Germline loops: CDR1 SNHLY, CDR2 FYNNEI. The length of the CDR3 is 14 residues. Here the CDR3 DNA reads TGTGCCAGCAGTGAAGGGGCCAGTAATTCACCCCTCCACTTT. Translation gives CASSEGASNSPLHF.

The genes are TRBV29-1 and TRBJ2-6; TRBD1 might be the D (5 bases). Looked up from germline, CDR1 is SQVTM and CDR2 is ANQGSEA. The germline V and J ends were trimmed by 4 bases and 0 bases, with 19 bases remaining between them. The CDR3 totals 18 residues. The CDR3 sequence: CSVVFYDRFPSGANVLTF. The CDR3 nucleotides read TGCAGCGTTGTGTTCTATGACAGATTCCCCTCTGGGGCCAACGTCCTGACTTTC.

This chain uses TRBV15 with TRBJ2-3; D is possibly TRBD2 (6 bases). V lost 8 bases and J lost 4, with 13 bases in between. CDR3 length: 13 amino acids. Germline values: CDR1 LNHNV, CDR2 YYDKDF (reference sequence). This CDR3 is CATRRRGADTQYF. CDR3 bases: TGTGCCACCCGCCGGAGGGGCGCAGATACGCAGTATTTT.

The chain is built from TRBV19 and TRBJ1-1, with D unclear. The CDR3 spans 11 residues. Germline CDR1 LNHDA, CDR2 SQIVND (reference sequence). Trimming left V 7 bases short and J 10 bases short, with 13 bases between. CDR3 DNA sequence: TGTGCCAGTACCGGGCGGGAAGCAGCTTTCTTT. Amino acid sequence: CASTGREAAFF.

This chain links TRBV19 with TRBJ1-2, with 8 bases identical to TRBD1. V trimming: 4 bases; J trimming: 7 bases; junction bases outside the gene matches: 8. Germline CDR1 and CDR2: LNHDA and SQIVND (reference sequence). The CDR3 runs 14 residues. This chain's CDR3 is CASSTPQGAGGYTF. The CDR3 DNA reads as TGTGCCAGTAGTACGCCCCAGGGGGCTGGTGGCTACACCTTC.

The chain employs TRBV6-1 and TRBJ2-5; D is unresolved. This CDR3 has 12 residues. Trimming shortened V by 3 bases and J by 5 bases, and 7 bases separated the two germline ends. CDR1 and CDR2 from the germline V gene are MNHNS and SASEGT. Written as DNA, the CDR3 is TGTGCCAGCAGTGACTCCCGGGAGACCCAGTACTTC. The encoded protein is CASSDSRETQYF.

The gene calls are TRBV2 and TRBJ1-5; no reliable D call. This CDR3 has 13 residues. The V end lost 8 bases, the J end lost 0 bases, and 8 bases lay between the germline ends. Germline-derived CDR1 and CDR2 are SNHLY and FYNNEI. The CDR3 is CASRGDSNQPQHF. CDR3 nucleotides: TGTGCCAGCCGGGGTGATAGCAATCAGCCCCAGCATTTT.

This clone was observed a single time. The chain recombines TRBV10-2 with TRBJ2-7; 7 bases line up with TRBD1. This CDR3 has 13 amino acids. The trim removed 6 bases at V and 3 bases at J, leaving 5 bases unmatched. In germline, CDR1 is WSHSY, CDR2 SAAADI. Here the CDR3 reads CASRQDRVYEQYF. As DNA, the CDR3 is TGCGCCAGCAGGCAAGACAGGGTCTACGAGCAGTACTTC.

The chain employs TRBV14 and TRBJ2-3; TRBD2 agrees at 9 bases. This CDR3 comprises 16 residues. Trimming at V came to 0 bases and at J to 2 bases, leaving 3 bases not matched to a gene. CDR1 and CDR2 (germline): SGHDN, FVKESK. CDR3 nucleotides: TGTGCCAGCAGCCAAGAAGCGGGGGGACTCACAGATACGCAGTATTTT. It translates to CASSQEAGGLTDTQYF.

This chain uses TRBV4-1 with TRBJ2-7; 7 bases match TRBD1. The CDR3 contains 15 residues. Germline V CDR1 and CDR2: MGHRA, YSYEKL. Germline trimming cut 4 bases from V and 1 base from J; bases unmatched to any gene: 7. The chain's CDR3 is CASSPRQGTSYEQYF. In nucleotides, the CDR3 is TGCGCCAGCAGCCCACGACAGGGTACGTCCTACGAGCAGTACTTC.

V and J are TRBV4-1 and TRBJ2-3; possibly TRBD1 for D (5 bases). The CDR3 is 16 amino acids. CDR1 and CDR2 from the germline V gene are MGHRA and YSYEKL. V was shortened by 1 base and J by 3 bases, with 14 bases between the two germline ends. The CDR3 loop reads CASSQGFAGLTDTQYF. CDR3 nucleotides: TGCGCCAGCAGCCAAGGCTTTGCAGGGCTGACAGATACGCAGTATTTT.

The V call is TRBV27, the J call TRBJ1-2, with D possibly being TRBD1 (5 bases). Germline lookup yields CDR1 MNHEY and CDR2 SMNVEV (reference sequence). Between the trimmed V and J ends, which lost 6 bases and 0 bases, there was a span of 14 bases. The CDR3 spans 15 residues. The CDR3 nucleotides read TGTGCCAGCAGGGGACGGGGGGGGGCTAACTATGGCTACACCTTC. It is translated as CASRGRGGANYGYTF.

The rearrangement uses TRBV28 and TRBJ2-7; TRBD2 matches at 10 bases. J lost 2 bases, V lost 6 bases, and 4 bases had no gene match. The V gene's germline CDR1 is MDHEN and CDR2 SYDVKM. The CDR3 has 14 amino acids. The CDR3 DNA sequence: TGTGCCAGCAGCCGGACTAGCGGACCCTACGAGCAGTACTTC. Translation: CASSRTSGPYEQYF. Full variable domain (outside the CDR3, taken from reference TRBV28 and TRBJ2-7): DVKVTQSSRYLVKRTGEKVFLECVQDMDHENMFWYRQDPGLGLRLIYFSYDVKMKEKGDIPEGYSVSREKKERFSLILESASTNQTSMYLCASSRTSGPYEQYFGPGTRLTVT.

V usage is TRBV15 and J usage is TRBJ2-1; 9 bases match TRBD1. The J segment lost 8 bases and the V segment lost 5 bases, leaving 7 bases of the junction unmatched. The germline V gene has CDR1 LNHNV and CDR2 YYDKDF (reference sequence). CDR3 length: 14 amino acids. CDR3 bases: TGTGCCACCAGCCGAGGACAGGGGCGCGATGAGCAGTTCTTC. This encodes CATSRGQGRDEQFF.